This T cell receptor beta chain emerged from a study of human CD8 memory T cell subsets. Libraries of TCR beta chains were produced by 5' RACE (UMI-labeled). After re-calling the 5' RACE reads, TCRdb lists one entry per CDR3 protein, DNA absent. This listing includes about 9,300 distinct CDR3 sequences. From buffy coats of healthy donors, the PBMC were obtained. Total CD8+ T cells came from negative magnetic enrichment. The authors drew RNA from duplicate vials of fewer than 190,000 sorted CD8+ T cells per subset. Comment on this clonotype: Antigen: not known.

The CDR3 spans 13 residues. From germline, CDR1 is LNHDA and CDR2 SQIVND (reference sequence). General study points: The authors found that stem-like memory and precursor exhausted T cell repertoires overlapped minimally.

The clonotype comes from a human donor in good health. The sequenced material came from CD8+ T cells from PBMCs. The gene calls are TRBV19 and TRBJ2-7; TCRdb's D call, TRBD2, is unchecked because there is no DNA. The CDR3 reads CASSAGLNYEQYF. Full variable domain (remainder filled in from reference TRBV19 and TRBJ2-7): DGGITQSPKYLFRKEGQNVTLSCEQNLNHDAMYWYRQDPGQGLRLIYYSQIVNDFQKGDIAEGYSVSREKKESFPLTVTSAQKNPTAFYLCASSAGLNYEQYFGPGTRLTVT.